The subject of this entry is one T cell receptor (beta chain). What it recognizes is unknown. This sample is part of a study of CD8+ T cells in alopecia areata. Whole-study context: Tofacitinib continued for 6 to 18 months and was then withheld for 6 months. General study findings and limits: Scalp lesions, especially in alopecia totalis/universalis, had higher clonality than normal scalp.

V was pared by 5 bases and J by 3 bases, with 17 bases between. In germline, CDR1 is LNHDA, CDR2 SQIVND (reference sequence). The CDR3 is 15 residues long. It was from alopecia areata patients that lesional scalp punch biopsies and peripheral blood were collected. Researchers picked out CD4+ and CD8+ T cells from PBMCs by sorting. As the sequencing template, cDNA was produced by extracting RNA and reverse transcribing it. Some clones are missing from TCRdb's copy, which holds only in-frame ones; the method was immunoSEQ multiplex PCR. The sample lists tens of thousands of clones, approximately 60% occurring once.

The sample in question was CD8+ T cells sorted from blood, obtained at week 0. The TCR sequence derives from a human donor with alopecia areata. V and J are TRBV19 and TRBJ2-7; no definite D call. CDR3 residues: CASSPLPTPYYEQYF. Written as DNA, the CDR3 is TGTGCCAGTAGTCCCCTTCCGACACCTTACTACGAGCAGTACTTC.